Listed here are 24 T cell receptor beta chains from one sample, sequenced in a study of T cells in women clearing cervical HPV infection. TCRdb's table, derived via immunoSEQ multiplex PCR, lists solely in-frame clones and lacks some. This sample lists under 40,000 clones; its ten largest clones have 3.5%. The source material was blood buffy coat. The receptors come from a woman between 18 and 75 years old with a cervical HPV16 infection that either progressed to CIN3+ or cleared (not recorded which).

As concerns this clone: The read is 3 residues too short to cover the CDR3 end, so that end is filled in from the germline J gene. The chain joins TRBV30 to TRBJ1-1; no reliable D call. There are 11 residues in the CDR3. Per germline, CDR1 GTSNPN and CDR2 SVGIG (reference sequence). The covered CDR3 bases are TGTGCCTGGAGTGTACGGGTGGAA. Its protein is CAWSVRVE. The full CDR3 protein is CAWSVRVEAFF.

The sequenced CDR3 bases are TGCAGTGCTAGTTTCCTAGCGGGAGCGGTGGTCGTATCCTACAATGAG. Its protein is CSASFLAGAVVVSYNE. The CDR3 as a whole reads CSASFLAGAVVVSYNEQFF. This rearrangement joins TRBV20-1 to TRBJ2-1; 10 bases match TRBD2. The CDR3 end is not reached by the read, which stops 3 residues before it; the germline J gene fills it in. The germline V gene has CDR1 DFQATT and CDR2 SNEGSKA (reference sequence). CDR3 length: 19 amino acids. V gave up 3 bases and J gave up 1 base; unmatched junction bases: 15.

With respect to this clone: The read ends 3 residues before the CDR3 terminus; that terminus is restored from the germline J gene. The sample carries other DNA sequences with the same CDR3. The chain uses TRBV7-2 and TRBJ2-7, with 10 bases fitting TRBD2. Germline loops: CDR1 SGHTA, CDR2 FQGNSA. The length of the CDR3 is 15 residues. V was clipped by 2 bases and J by 2 bases; unmatched bases: 3. The CDR3 is CASSLSTSGAYEQYF. The part of the CDR3 DNA that was read is TGTGCCAGCAGCTTATCAACTAGCGGGGCCTACGAG.

Remarks on this clone: The missing CDR3 end, 3 residues past where the read stops, is filled in from the germline J gene. The chain links TRBV20-1 to TRBJ1-1; D gene unclear. The germline V gene encodes CDR1 DFQATT and CDR2 SNEGSKA (reference sequence). There are 14 residues in the CDR3. Trimming cost V 2 bases and J 0 bases, with 10 bases left between them. Partial CDR3 DNA: TGCAGTGCTAGACGGTGGTCCATGAACACTGAA. This encodes CSARRWSMNTE. The CDR3 as a whole reads CSARRWSMNTEAFF.

Remarks on this clone: Read sequence stops 3 residues before the CDR3 end, and the germline J gene provides the missing end. The chain joins TRBV20-1 to TRBJ2-1; 11 bases are a match to TRBD2. Germline trimming cut 1 base from V and 0 bases from J; bases unmatched to any gene: 2. Looked up from germline, CDR1 is DFQATT and CDR2 is SNEGSKA (reference sequence). The CDR3 totals 16 residues. CDR3 in amino acids: CSARATSGSSYNEQFF. The CDR3 DNA, read in part, is TGCAGTGCTAGAGCCACTAGCGGGAGCTCCTACAATGAG.

Worth noting for this clone: The read ends 3 residues shy of where the CDR3 ends; the end is completed using the germline J gene. The V gene is TRBV5-1, the J gene TRBJ1-1; TRBD1 matches 10 bases. Germline V gene sequence: CDR1 SGHRS, CDR2 YFSETQ. CDR3 length equals 18 residues. The CDR3 reads CASSHSDRGRGLIAGAFF. The part of the CDR3 DNA that was read is TGCGCCAGCAGCCACTCGGACAGGGGGAGGGGACTAATCGCTGGG. The full variable domain, with the rest looked up from reference TRBV5-1 and TRBJ1-1, is KAGVTQTPRYLIKTRGQQVTLSCSPISGHRSVSWYQQTPGQGLQFLFEYFSETQRNKGNFPGRFSGRQFSNSRSEMNVSTLELGDSALYLCASSHSDRGRGLIAGAFFGQGTRLTVV.

As to this clone: The read stops 3 residues short of the end of the CDR3; the missing end is completed from the germline J gene. The rearrangement joins TRBV7-2 to TRBJ1-6, with 7 bases aligning to TRBD1. CDR3 length: 15 amino acids. Germline V gene lookup returns CDR1 SGHTA and CDR2 FQGNSA. V was clipped by 4 bases and J by 5 bases; unmatched bases: 5. The CDR3 loop reads CASSSQGPHNSPLHF. CDR3 DNA (partial): TGTGCCAGCAGCTCACAGGGGCCTCATAATTCACCC.

Comments on this clone: The read ends 3 residues before the CDR3 terminus; that terminus is restored from the germline J gene. This sequence joins TRBV29-1 and TRBJ1-4; tentative D call: TRBD1 (5 bases). Germline lookup yields CDR1 SQVTM and CDR2 ANQGSEA. The CDR3 covers 11 residues. CDR3 sequence: CSVEAGQKLFF. CDR3 bases read: TGCAGCGTTGAAGCAGGGCAGAAA.

As regards this clone: The missing CDR3 end, 3 residues past where the read stops, is filled in from the germline J gene. J is TRBJ2-7 and V is TRBV5-1; 8 nucleotides align to TRBD2. Germline V CDR1 and CDR2: SGHRS, YFSETQ. This CDR3 has 18 residues. Trimming at V came to 0 bases and at J to 3 bases, leaving 14 bases not matched to a gene. The CDR3 loop reads CASSLATISSGPVYEQYF. The sequenced part of the CDR3 DNA is TGCGCCAGCAGCTTGGCCACAATTTCTAGCGGGCCGGTCTACGAG.

Turning to this clone: The read terminates 3 residues before the CDR3 end, so the remaining end is supplied by the germline J gene. This rearrangement joins TRBV7-2 to TRBJ2-2, with a tentative D call TRBD1 (6 bases). This CDR3 comprises 15 residues. Germline CDR1 SGHTA, CDR2 FQGNSA. Trimming shortened V by 2 bases and J by 4 bases, and 11 bases separated the two germline ends. The CDR3 loop is CASSLWDTVTGELFF. The sequenced CDR3 bases are TGTGCCAGCAGCTTATGGGACACCGTCACCGGGGAG.

For this clone: From the germline J gene comes the end of the CDR3, since the read stops 3 residues before it. The rearrangement joins TRBV4-1 to TRBJ1-5, with 8 bases fitting TRBD1. The germline V gene encodes CDR1 MGHRA and CDR2 YSYEKL. Trimming at V came to 4 bases and at J to 5 bases, leaving 7 bases not matched to a gene. CDR3 length: 15 residues. The CDR3 is CASSPRTGSDQPQHF. CDR3 DNA, as far as it was read: TGCGCCAGCAGCCCCCGGACAGGGAGCGATCAGCCC.

A remark on this clone: The CDR3 goes on 3 residues after the read ends, and that part is filled in from the germline J gene. The chain combines TRBV10-1 with TRBJ2-3; TRBD2 aligns across 11 bases. V lost 4 bases, J lost 3 bases, and 12 bases stayed unmatched. The CDR3 contains 18 residues. Germline assignment: CDR1 WNHNN and CDR2 SYGVQD (reference sequence). The CDR3 sequence is CASSGNVAGGHGTDTQYF. CDR3 bases read: TGCGCCAGCAGTGGGAACGTAGCGGGAGGGCACGGAACAGATACG.

This chain's CDR3 is CASSPGRGLNTEAFF. The sequenced part of the CDR3 DNA is TGTGCCAGCAGTCCCGGGAGGGGCCTTAACACTGAA. The chain joins TRBV7-8 to TRBJ1-1; D is perhaps TRBD1 (5 bases). The read gets to within 3 residues of the CDR3 end, and the germline J gene fills in the rest. The CDR3 runs 15 residues. Germline CDR1 and CDR2: SGHVS and FQNEAQ. V was cut by 6 bases and J by 2 bases, with 16 bases left in between.

Details on this clone: The read stops 3 residues short of the end of the CDR3; the missing end is completed from the germline J gene. The V gene is TRBV7-3, the J gene TRBJ2-1, with 7 nucleotides matching TRBD2. V lost 5 bases and J lost 6; bases outside the gene matches: 10. This CDR3 has 15 residues. Germline V gene data show CDR1 as SGHTA and CDR2 as FQGTGA. CDR3 DNA (partial): TGTGCCAGCAGCCAGATGGGGCTAGCGGTCAATGAG. This encodes CASSQMGLAVNE. The CDR3 in full is CASSQMGLAVNEQFF.

As for this clone: The missing CDR3 end, 3 residues past where the read stops, is filled in from the germline J gene. The J gene is TRBJ2-3, the V gene TRBV7-8; 7 bases are shared with TRBD2. V gave up 6 bases and J gave up 0 bases; unmatched junction bases: 3. The CDR3 is 14 amino acids. Germline loops: CDR1 SGHVS, CDR2 FQNEAQ. The CDR3 sequence: CASRRLASTDTQYF. Incomplete CDR3 DNA: TGTGCCAGCAGGAGACTAGCAAGCACAGATACG.

A note on this clone: The read ends 3 residues shy of where the CDR3 ends; the end is completed using the germline J gene. The chain uses TRBV10-3 and TRBJ1-2, with TRBD1 identical over 8 bases. Germline assignment: CDR1 ENHRY and CDR2 SYGVKD. The CDR3 length is 14 residues. Trimming took 0 bases from V and 6 from J; bases not matched to a gene: 3. Incomplete CDR3 DNA: TGTGCCATCAGTGAGTCACAGGACAGGGATGGC. Encoded protein: CAISESQDRDG. The complete CDR3 sequence is CAISESQDRDGYTF.

Remarks on this clone: The read ends 3 residues shy of where the CDR3 ends; the end is completed using the germline J gene. The chain has TRBV20-1 and TRBJ2-3; maybe TRBD1 (6 bases). The CDR3 has 13 amino acids. The germline V gene encodes CDR1 DFQATT and CDR2 SNEGSKA (reference sequence). Trimming took off 2 bases at V and 1 base at J, with 7 bases between the two ends. CDR3: CSARSGGTDTQYF. The covered CDR3 bases are TGCAGTGCTAGATCAGGGGGCACAGATACG.

As to this clone: The read terminates 3 residues ahead of where the CDR3 ends, so the germline J gene completes it. The rearrangement joins TRBV18 to TRBJ1-2; 8 bases agree with TRBD1. The CDR3 runs to 14 residues. The germline V gene encodes CDR1 KGHSH and CDR2 LQKENI. The covered CDR3 bases are TGTGCCAGCCGCCGGACAGGGAGCACAGATACC. This gives the protein CASRRTGSTDT. The whole CDR3 sequence reads CASRRTGSTDTYTF.

To note about this clone: From the germline J gene comes the end of the CDR3, since the read stops 3 residues before it. The chain uses TRBV19 and TRBJ1-2, with TRBD1 as a possible D gene (5 bases). The germline V gene encodes CDR1 LNHDA and CDR2 SQIVND (reference sequence). CDR3 length: 18 residues. CDR3 amino acids: CASSINRLSRGSSYDYTF. CDR3 DNA (partial): TGTGCCAGTAGTATCAATCGGCTTTCGCGGGGGAGCTCCTACGAC.

With regard to this clone: The read falls 3 residues short of the CDR3 end, and the missing part is taken from the germline J gene. V gene TRBV11-3 combines with J gene TRBJ2-3, with D possibly being TRBD2 (6 bases). The germline V and J ends were trimmed by 2 bases and 2 bases, with 11 bases remaining between them. The CDR3 covers 15 residues. In germline, CDR1 is SGHNT, CDR2 YENEEA. The CDR3 spells CASSLYGGATDTQYF. CDR3 bases read: TGTGCCAGCAGCTTATATGGCGGGGCCACAGATACG.

Note on this clone: The missing CDR3 end, 3 residues past where the read stops, is filled in from the germline J gene. The chain uses TRBV19 and TRBJ2-7; D is possibly TRBD1 (6 bases). Deletions cut 4 bases from V and 0 bases from J, with 10 bases between. CDR3 size: 14 residues. Germline V gene sequence: CDR1 LNHDA, CDR2 SQIVND (reference sequence). CDR3 sequence reads: CASSRTVSSYEQYF. The CDR3 DNA, read in part, is TGTGCCAGTAGTAGGACAGTAAGCTCCTACGAG.

The CDR3 loop is CASSPLELGYNEQFF. The DNA read from the CDR3 is TGTGCCAGCTCACCTCTAGAACTGGGTTACAATGAG. The rearrangement uses TRBV18 and TRBJ2-1; D is unresolved. The CDR3 end lies 3 residues beyond the end of the read and is filled in from the germline J gene. V was clipped by 3 bases and J by 4 bases, with 13 bases between them. The CDR3 loop spans 15 amino acids. Germline V gene data show CDR1 as KGHSH and CDR2 as LQKENI.

Note on this clone: Read data end 3 residues before the CDR3 end; the end is taken from the germline J gene. This sequence joins TRBV7-9 and TRBJ1-5; D remains unclear. Per germline, CDR1 SEHNR and CDR2 FQNEAQ (reference sequence). The CDR3 is 15 residues long. The V and J ends lost 1 base and 5 bases respectively, with 12 bases between them. Partial CDR3 DNA: TGTGCCAGCAGCTTAGGACCAGCAGGAGATCAGCCC. Residues: CASSLGPAGDQP. The full CDR3 protein reads CASSLGPAGDQPQHF. The full variable domain, in which reference TRBV7-9 and TRBJ1-5 provide the parts outside the CDR3, is DTGVSQNPRHKITKRGQNVTFRCDPISEHNRLYWYRQTLGQGPEFLTYFQNEAQLEKSRLLSDRFSAERPKGSFSTLEIQRTEQGDSAMYLCASSLGPAGDQPQHFGDGTRLSIL.

Points on this clone: The read comes to an end 3 residues before the CDR3 does, leaving the germline J gene to fill in the end. The V call is TRBV7-6, the J call TRBJ2-7, with D tentatively TRBD2 (5 bases). The CDR3 sequence is 13 residues long. Germline lookup yields CDR1 SGHVS and CDR2 FNYEAQ. V lost 5 bases, J lost 2 bases, and 10 bases lay in between. The CDR3: CASSADSTYEQYF. The CDR3 DNA, read in part, is TGTGCCAGCAGCGCGGACTCCACCTACGAG.